One sample yielded the 30 T cell receptor beta chains listed below, sequenced in a study of blood T cell repertoires in COVID-19. Profiled with immunoSEQ multiplex PCR; TCRdb holds only in-frame clones, not every one. The data hold 170,000 or so clones, with approximately 86% observed a single time. The sample taken for sequencing was peripheral blood. Every receptor here comes from a man in his sixties with COVID-19, enrolled during active disease.

Worth noting for this clone: One end of the junction is discordant with germline, which a read error may explain. The chain combines TRBV7-7 with TRBJ2-3; 10 nucleotides line up with TRBD2. The CDR3 is 15 amino acids. Germline V lookup: CDR1 SSHAT, CDR2 FNYEAQ (reference sequence). CDR3 sequence: CASSPAGGPTDTQYF. The CDR3 DNA reads as TGTGCTAGCAGCCCAGCGGGAGGGCCAACAGATACGCAGTATTTT.

The chain links TRBV6-5 to TRBJ2-1, with a tentative D call TRBD2 (7 bases). Germline V gene data show CDR1 as MNHEY and CDR2 as SVGAGI. The CDR3 contains 13 residues. V dropped 8 bases and J dropped 2 bases, with 10 bases sitting between them. CDR3 nucleotides: TGTGCCAGCTGGGGGGGGCCCTACAATGAGCAGTTCTTC. It is translated as CASWGGPYNEQFF.

The V call is TRBV5-1, the J call TRBJ1-5; D may be TRBD1 (5 bases). CDR1 is SGHRS, CDR2 YFSETQ, per germline. Trimming pared 0 bases from V and 5 bases from J, leaving 12 bases between. The CDR3 is made up of 15 amino acids. CDR3: CASSLGLGDYQPQHF. The CDR3 bases are TGCGCCAGCAGCTTGGGACTGGGGGACTATCAGCCCCAGCATTTT.

This rearrangement joins TRBV7-9 to TRBJ2-5, with 11 positions matching TRBD2. With 5 bases clipped from V and 1 base from J, the junction kept 9 bases outside the gene matches. The CDR3 spans 17 residues. Germline V lookup: CDR1 SEHNR, CDR2 FQNEAQ (reference sequence). Here the CDR3 DNA reads TGTGCCAGCAGCCCGGGACTAGCGGAGGTGGGCCAAGAGACCCAGTACTTC. It is translated as CASSPGLAEVGQETQYF.

The chain combines TRBV6-5 with TRBJ1-5; 9 bases fit TRBD1. The CDR3 has 15 amino acids. The germline V gene encodes CDR1 MNHEY and CDR2 SVGAGI. Trimming at V came to 2 bases and at J to 10 bases, leaving 9 bases not matched to a gene. The CDR3 sequence: CASSYGGQGVFPQHF. The CDR3 coding sequence is TGTGCCAGCAGTTACGGGGGACAGGGTGTTTTTCCCCAGCATTTT.

The CDR3 bases are TGTGCCAGCAGCCCAGGGTTCGGAAACACCATATATTTT. Protein: CASSPGFGNTIYF. The chain combines TRBV5-4 with TRBJ1-3, with D possibly being TRBD1 (5 bases). The germline V and J ends were trimmed by 4 bases and 4 bases, with 9 bases remaining between them. The CDR3 runs to 13 residues. Looked up from germline, CDR1 is SGHNT and CDR2 is YYREEE (reference sequence). Full variable domain (outside the CDR3, taken from reference TRBV5-4 and TRBJ1-3): ETGVTQSPTHLIKTRGQQVTLRCSSQSGHNTVSWYQQALGQGPQFIFQYYREEENGRGNFPPRFSGLQFPNYSSELNVNALELDDSALYLCASSPGFGNTIYFGEGSWLTVV.

This sequence joins TRBV4-3 and TRBJ1-2; possible D gene TRBD1, 5 bases. This CDR3 comprises 15 residues. Trimming cost V 0 bases and J 2 bases, with 10 bases left between them. Germline V gives CDR1 LGHNA, CDR2 YSLEER. This CDR3 is CASSQESGSNYGYTF. CDR3 nucleotide sequence: TGCGCCAGCAGCCAAGAGTCAGGGTCCAACTATGGCTACACCTTC.

The chain employs TRBV19 and TRBJ1-1, with unresolved D. Between the trimmed V and J ends, which lost 3 bases and 1 base, there was a span of 15 bases. This CDR3 contains 16 residues. Germline values: CDR1 LNHDA, CDR2 SQIVND (reference sequence). This chain's CDR3 is CASSIFLSTQNTEAFF. CDR3 nucleotides: TGTGCCAGTAGTATCTTCTTGAGTACTCAGAACACTGAAGCTTTCTTT. The whole variable domain, filled in from reference TRBV19 and TRBJ1-1, reads DGGITQSPKYLFRKEGQNVTLSCEQNLNHDAMYWYRQDPGQGLRLIYYSQIVNDFQKGDIAEGYSVSREKKESFPLTVTSAQKNPTAFYLCASSIFLSTQNTEAFFGQGTRLTVV.

CDR3 region: CASSSQGAEGYEQYF. In DNA form, the CDR3 reads TGTGCCAGCAGTTCACAGGGGGCCGAGGGGTACGAGCAGTACTTC. V and J are TRBV28 and TRBJ2-7; 9 bases are shared with TRBD1. Germline CDR1 reads MDHEN; CDR2 reads SYDVKM. V was pared by 4 bases and J by 4 bases, with 8 bases of the junction left unmatched. This CDR3 has 15 amino acids.

V usage is TRBV25-1 and J usage is TRBJ1-1; D might be TRBD1 (5 bases). The CDR3 has 12 residues. Germline CDR1 MGHDK, CDR2 SYGVNS. Trimming shortened V by 6 bases and J by 2 bases, and 7 bases separated the two germline ends. CDR3 sequence (DNA): TGTGCCAGCAGGGGGGGAAACACTGAAGCTTTCTTT. Translated, it gives CASRGGNTEAFF.

The CDR3 region is CAIPGPYSNQPQHF. The DNA for the CDR3 is TGTGCCATACCGGGTCCCTATAGCAATCAGCCCCAGCATTTT. The chain employs TRBV28 and TRBJ1-5; unclear D gene. CDR3 length equals 14 residues. Trimming pared 10 bases from V and 0 bases from J, leaving 13 bases between. Germline CDR1 and CDR2: MDHEN and SYDVKM.

This chain links TRBV7-9 with TRBJ1-2; 7 bases agree with TRBD1. Germline CDR1 and CDR2: SEHNR and FQNEAQ (reference sequence). This CDR3 is built from 14 residues. J was trimmed by 5 bases and V by 1 base; bases with no gene match: 4. In nucleotides, the CDR3 is TGTGCCAGCAGCTTAGACCAGACAGGGTATGGCTACACCTTC. The encoded protein is CASSLDQTGYGYTF.

The sample holds a few counts of this clone. This chain uses TRBV6-2 or TRBV6-3 with TRBJ2-7; possibly TRBD2 for D (5 bases). Per germline, CDR1 MNHEY and CDR2 SVGEGT. Trimming removed 0 bases from V and 2 bases from J, with 11 bases in between. The CDR3 runs to 15 residues. The CDR3 protein is CASSYSEAVTYEQYF. CDR3 nucleotide sequence: TGTGCCAGCAGTTACTCGGAGGCAGTTACCTACGAGCAGTACTTC.

The chain carries TRBV5-6 and TRBJ2-2; D unresolved. From germline, CDR1 is SGHDT and CDR2 YYEEEE. Trimming pared 0 bases from V and 1 base from J, leaving 13 bases between. The CDR3 contains 17 residues. The CDR3 nucleotides read TGTGCCAGCAGCTTGGGCTATTCCCTTCAGAACACCGGGGAGCTGTTTTTT. Amino acids: CASSLGYSLQNTGELFF. The full variable domain, rest sourced from reference TRBV5-6 and TRBJ2-2, is DAGVTQSPTHLIKTRGQQVTLRCSPKSGHDTVSWYQQALGQGPQFIFQYYEEEERQRGNFPDRFSGHQFPNYSSELNVNALLLGDSALYLCASSLGYSLQNTGELFFGEGSRLTVL.

The chain combines TRBV5-1 with TRBJ1-3; TRBD1 aligns across 10 bases. Germline V gene data show CDR1 as SGHRS and CDR2 as YFSETQ. V lost 5 bases and J lost 2; bases outside the gene matches: 4. The CDR3 length is 15 residues. CDR3 DNA sequence: TGCGCCAGCAGTACCGGGACAGGGGCTGGAAACACCATATATTTT. Translated, it gives CASSTGTGAGNTIYF.

J is TRBJ1-6 and V is TRBV11-3; no clear D. Germline-derived CDR1 and CDR2 are SGHNT and YENEEA. The CDR3 extends over 13 amino acids. V lost 3 bases, J lost 4 bases, and 4 bases lay in between. The CDR3 loop is CASSFEYNSPLHF. As DNA, the CDR3 is TGTGCCAGCAGCTTCGAGTATAATTCACCCCTCCACTTT.

This chain joins TRBV28 and TRBJ1-2; 10 bases are a match to TRBD1. There are 15 residues in the CDR3. V gave up 2 bases and J gave up 4 bases; unmatched junction bases: 4. CDR1 is MDHEN, CDR2 SYDVKM, per germline. CDR3 nucleotides: TGTGCCAGCAGTTTAGCGGGACAGGGGCTCTATGGCTACACCTTC. It translates to CASSLAGQGLYGYTF.

This chain connects TRBV7-2 to TRBJ1-4; 9 positions match TRBD1. CDR3 length equals 17 residues. Germline V gene sequence: CDR1 SGHTA, CDR2 FQGNSA. The V and J ends lost 0 bases and 7 bases, in that order; junction bases with no gene match: 9. The CDR3 DNA sequence: TGTGCCAGCAGCTTAGCGCCACAACAGGGGGCGGGTGAAAAACTGTTTTTT. Translation gives CASSLAPQQGAGEKLFF.

The chain recombines TRBV19 with TRBJ1-2; 7 bases map to TRBD1. The CDR3 extends over 12 amino acids. The germline gives CDR1 LNHDA, CDR2 SQIVND (reference sequence). V was pared by 9 bases and J by 6 bases, with 7 bases of the junction left unmatched. The CDR3 coding sequence is TGTGCCAGCGATGAGGGGGCTCATGGCTACACCTTC. This translates into CASDEGAHGYTF.

This clone was counted a single time. This chain links TRBV29-1 with TRBJ1-2; 9 positions agree with TRBD1. The CDR3 covers 15 residues. Trimming at V came to 3 bases and at J to 2 bases, leaving 7 bases not matched to a gene. Germline-derived CDR1 and CDR2 are SQVTM and ANQGSEA. CDR3 amino acids: CSVDLRDRANYGYTF. In DNA form, the CDR3 reads TGCAGCGTTGATTTGAGGGACAGGGCGAACTATGGCTACACCTTC.

V is TRBV5-6 and J is TRBJ1-1; TRBD1 matches at 7 bases. The germline V gene has CDR1 SGHDT and CDR2 YYEEEE. CDR3 size: 17 residues. The trim removed 4 bases at V and 0 bases at J, leaving 12 bases unmatched. The CDR3 protein is CASSPGGTVGMNTEAFF. In DNA, the CDR3 is TGTGCCAGCAGCCCCGGTGGGACAGTAGGGATGAACACTGAAGCTTTCTTT.

This chain connects TRBV5-1 to TRBJ2-1; 9 nucleotides match TRBD2. V shed 0 bases and J 5 bases; nucleotides not matched to a gene: 6. Germline CDR1 and CDR2: SGHRS and YFSETQ. The CDR3 length is 16 residues. CDR3: CASSLEPAGGHNEQFF. Written as DNA, the CDR3 is TGCGCCAGCAGCTTGGAGCCAGCGGGAGGCCACAATGAGCAGTTCTTC.

This chain links TRBV7-2 with TRBJ2-7; 11 bases line up with TRBD1. The ends lost 1 base at V and 2 bases at J; junction bases unmatched: 4. The germline gives CDR1 SGHTA, CDR2 FQGNSA. The CDR3 is 16 amino acids. CDR3 in amino acids: CASSLGGTGGAYEQYF. The CDR3 nucleotides read TGTGCCAGCAGCTTAGGGGGGACAGGGGGAGCCTACGAGCAGTACTTC.

The rearrangement links TRBV6-2 or TRBV6-3 to TRBJ2-3, with D perhaps TRBD2 (5 bases). V was clipped by 5 bases and J by 0 bases, with 9 bases between them. The V gene's germline CDR1 is MNHEY and CDR2 SVGEGT. This CDR3 contains 14 residues. The CDR3 here is CASSDGVSTDTQYF. CDR3 bases: TGTGCCAGCAGTGACGGGGTTAGCACAGATACGCAGTATTTT.

The chain joins TRBV7-2 to TRBJ2-2, with 8 bases fitting TRBD1. V lost 4 bases, J lost 5 bases, and 9 bases stayed unmatched. This CDR3 spans 16 amino acids. Germline CDR1 is SGHTA and CDR2 is FQGNSA. The CDR3 sequence is CASSSSGGARTGELFF. The CDR3 DNA follows: TGTGCCAGCAGCTCCTCAGGGGGCGCGCGGACCGGGGAGCTGTTTTTT.

The V gene is TRBV19, the J gene TRBJ1-5; 9 bases line up with TRBD1. Germline V lookup: CDR1 LNHDA, CDR2 SQIVND (reference sequence). The length of the CDR3 is 16 residues. V trimming: 4 bases; J trimming: 3 bases; junction bases outside the gene matches: 7. The CDR3, as DNA: TGTGCCAGTAGTACGGCCGGGACAGGGTACAATCAGCCCCAGCATTTT. As protein: CASSTAGTGYNQPQHF.

The chain has TRBV6-1 and TRBJ1-4; D unresolved. Trimming shortened V by 4 bases and J by 1 base, and 13 bases separated the two germline ends. Germline V gives CDR1 MNHNS, CDR2 SASEGT. The CDR3 runs to 16 residues. The CDR3 nucleotides are TGTGCCAGCAGTGGTCCAGGAATCGGAACTAATGAAAAACTGTTTTTT. It encodes CASSGPGIGTNEKLFF.

The chain employs TRBV5-5 and TRBJ2-7; 7 nucleotides match TRBD1. Germline V gene lookup returns CDR1 SGHKS and CDR2 YYEKEE (reference sequence). This CDR3 is built from 16 residues. With 0 bases clipped from V and 2 bases from J, the junction kept 8 bases outside the gene matches. DNA for the CDR3: TGTGCCAGCAGCTTGGGGTTGGACAGGCGAACCTACGAGCAGTACTTC. It specifies CASSLGLDRRTYEQYF.

The chain employs TRBV4-3 and TRBJ2-1, with 8 bases lining up with TRBD2. The CDR3 contains 16 residues. CDR1 is LGHNA and CDR2 is YSLEER in the germline V gene. Trimming took 1 base from V and 6 from J; bases not matched to a gene: 8. CDR3: CASSQAGAGVLNEQFF. CDR3 DNA sequence: TGCGCCAGCAGCCAAGCGGGAGCGGGGGTCCTCAATGAGCAGTTCTTC.

This clone was observed once. The gene calls are TRBV19 and TRBJ2-2; TRBD2 matches at 9 bases. Germline values: CDR1 LNHDA, CDR2 SQIVND (reference sequence). This CDR3 contains 17 residues. After removal of 4 bases from V and 7 bases from J, the junction contained 13 bases not matched to a gene. This CDR3 is CASSKFAGGQMYGELFF. Written as DNA, the CDR3 is TGTGCCAGTAGTAAATTCGCGGGGGGGCAGATGTACGGGGAGCTGTTTTTT.